Below, 27 T cell receptor beta chains from the same sample are listed, as sequenced in a study of control samples from healthy donors and cancer patients (dated by TCRdb to the early 2020s). Libraries were constructed by the immunoSEQ multiplex PCR assay. This immuneACCESS table, as held by TCRdb, lists in-frame sequences with V and J called but not all clones. Of the missing ones, under half trace to an unresolved V gene in checked studies; the others have no known cause. The sample table lists 150,000 to 200,000 clones, 90% to 95% of them with a count of one. More than 1.1% of the sample is held by the ten biggest clonotypes. The sequenced sample consisted of blood. The receptors stem from a woman between 18 and 30 years old in good health.

The V gene is TRBV7-6, the J gene TRBJ1-1; TRBD1 might be the D (6 bases). The germline gives CDR1 SGHVS, CDR2 FNYEAQ. V was shortened by 1 base and J by 10 bases, with 25 bases between the two germline ends. The CDR3 has 17 residues. Here the CDR3 DNA reads TGTGCCAGCAGCTTAGACGGCTCCGCGGGGGGCCCCGGACGAGCTTTCTTT. Translated, it gives CASSLDGSAGGPGRAFF. The full variable domain, completed using reference TRBV7-6 and TRBJ1-1, is GAGVSQSPRYKVTKRGQDVALRCDPISGHVSLYWYRQALGQGPEFLTYFNYEAQQDKSGLPNDRFSAERPEGSISTLTIQRTEQRDSAMYRCASSLDGSAGGPGRAFFGQGTRLTVV.

CDR3 protein: CASGGYAGELFF. The CDR3 DNA reads TGTGCCAGCGGAGGGTACGCCGGGGAGCTGTTTTTT. V gene TRBV6-6 combines with J gene TRBJ2-2; maybe TRBD2 (6 bases). Germline V lookup: CDR1 MNHNY, CDR2 SVGAGI (reference sequence). There are 12 residues in the CDR3. Trimming removed 8 bases from V and 6 bases from J, with 10 bases in between.

The rearrangement links TRBV4-2 to TRBJ1-6, with TRBD1 matching over 10 bases. V dropped 0 bases and J dropped 9; count of bases not matched to a gene: 5. This CDR3 has 16 residues. Germline V gene lookup returns CDR1 LGHNA and CDR2 YNFKEQ. The CDR3 region has the DNA TGTGCCAGCAGCCAAGATAGGGACAGGGGTCGTTCACCCCTCCACTTT. Residues: CASSQDRDRGRSPLHF.

The chain uses TRBV5-4 and TRBJ1-3, with a tentative D call TRBD1 (5 bases). The germline gives CDR1 SGHNT, CDR2 YYREEE (reference sequence). The CDR3 is 17 amino acids. The ends were cut back, 0 bases at V and 0 bases at J, with 13 bases in the middle. CDR3 in amino acids: CASSLGAWDDSGNTIYF. CDR3 sequence (DNA): TGTGCCAGCAGCTTGGGTGCGTGGGACGACTCTGGAAACACCATATATTTT.

This clone has more than one count but fewer than ten. The rearrangement joins TRBV5-4 to TRBJ2-7; TRBD1 matches at 7 bases. This CDR3 region has 14 residues. V shed 0 bases, J shed 3 bases, and the junction held 3 bases outside the gene matches. Germline loops: CDR1 SGHNT, CDR2 YYREEE (reference sequence). The CDR3: CASSLAGQNYEQYF. DNA of the CDR3: TGTGCCAGCAGCTTGGCGGGACAGAACTACGAGCAGTACTTC.

The table lists this clone with a few counts. The gene calls are TRBV7-8 and TRBJ1-6, with D possibly being TRBD1 (6 bases). Trimming pared 6 bases from V and 6 bases from J, leaving 18 bases between. Germline CDR1 SGHVS, CDR2 FQNEAQ. CDR3 length: 16 residues. The CDR3, as DNA: TGTGCCAGCAGTCCAGTCCCGGGGGCTAGTAATTCACCCCTCCACTTT. Its protein product is CASSPVPGASNSPLHF. Looking up the rest from reference TRBV7-8 and TRBJ1-6 gives the full variable domain: GAGVSQSPRYKVAKRGQDVALRCDPISGHVSLFWYQQALGQGPEFLTYFQNEAQLDKSGLPSDRFFAERPEGSVSTLKIQRTQQEDSAVYLCASSPVPGASNSPLHFGNGTRLTVT.

This clone was observed a few times. This chain uses TRBV2 with TRBJ1-2, with 7 nucleotides matching TRBD1. The CDR3 covers 15 residues. The V segment lost 6 bases and the J segment 8 bases; nucleotides outside the gene matches: 15. Germline-derived CDR1 and CDR2 are SNHLY and FYNNEI. The CDR3 loop reads CASRDRQAPGGGYTF. Written as DNA, the CDR3 is TGTGCCAGCAGAGATAGACAGGCTCCAGGGGGAGGCTACACCTTC.

This rearrangement joins TRBV7-9 to TRBJ2-7, with D possibly matching TRBD2 (5 bases). The V end lost 3 bases, the J end lost 7 bases, and 13 bases lay between the germline ends. Germline V lookup: CDR1 SEHNR, CDR2 FQNEAQ (reference sequence). This CDR3 is built from 13 residues. CDR3 sequence reads: CASSLTGSGEQYF. Here the CDR3 DNA reads TGTGCCAGCAGCTTGACGGGGTCGGGGGAGCAGTACTTC. Combining the CDR3 with reference TRBV7-9 and TRBJ2-7 gives the whole variable domain DTGVSQNPRHKITKRGQNVTFRCDPISEHNRLYWYRQTLGQGPEFLTYFQNEAQLEKSRLLSDRFSAERPKGSFSTLEIQRTEQGDSAMYLCASSLTGSGEQYFGPGTRLTVT.

The sample holds one count of this clone. The chain joins TRBV11-2 to TRBJ1-1; weak D call: TRBD1 (5 bases). The CDR3 totals 15 residues. Germline CDR1 and CDR2: SGHAT and FQNNGV. Trimming pared 4 bases from V and 1 base from J, leaving 13 bases between. CDR3 DNA: TGTGCCAGCAGCTCCGTCGGCCAGGGGAACACTGAAGCTTTCTTT. This sequence encodes CASSSVGQGNTEAFF. Variable domain in full (rest from reference TRBV11-2 and TRBJ1-1): EAGVAQSPRYKIIEKRQSVAFWCNPISGHATLYWYQQILGQGPKLLIQFQNNGVVDDSQLPKDRFSAERLKGVDSTLKIQPAKLEDSAVYLCASSSVGQGNTEAFFGQGTRLTVV.

This chain links TRBV7-9 with TRBJ2-5; no reliable D call. The V end lost 0 bases, the J end lost 5 bases, and 7 bases lay between the germline ends. Germline assignment: CDR1 SEHNR and CDR2 FQNEAQ (reference sequence). The length of the CDR3 is 13 residues. The CDR3 DNA reads as TGTGCCAGCAGCTTAGCGTCTCGGGAGACCCAGTACTTC. It yields the protein CASSLASRETQYF.

This clone occurred a few times. This chain joins TRBV7-3 and TRBJ1-1; D possibly corresponds to TRBD1 (5 bases). Germline V gives CDR1 SGHTA, CDR2 FQGTGA. V was shortened by 5 bases and J by 1 base, with 11 bases between the two germline ends. The CDR3 is 14 residues long. This chain's CDR3 is CASSQGPQNTEAFF. CDR3 DNA: TGTGCCAGCAGCCAGGGACCCCAGAACACTGAAGCTTTCTTT.

J is TRBJ1-6 and V is TRBV19, with 9 bases fitting TRBD1. There are 15 residues in the CDR3. Germline trimming cut 4 bases from V and 6 bases from J; bases unmatched to any gene: 4. Germline loops: CDR1 LNHDA, CDR2 SQIVND (reference sequence). CDR3 coding DNA: TGTGCCAGTAGTACCACGGACAGGGGTAATTCACCCCTCCACTTT. This codes for CASSTTDRGNSPLHF.

The genes are TRBV11-3 and TRBJ2-1, with TRBD1 matching over 10 bases. The J segment lost 6 bases and the V segment lost 4 bases, leaving 6 bases of the junction unmatched. This CDR3 region has 15 residues. Per germline, CDR1 SGHNT and CDR2 YENEEA. CDR3 DNA sequence: TGTGCCAGCAGCTCCCGGACAGGGGGAGGCAATGAGCAGTTCTTC. Translated, it gives CASSSRTGGGNEQFF.

This sequence joins TRBV6-5 and TRBJ1-1, with a possible D match to TRBD1 (6 bases). The CDR3 contains 14 residues. The V end was cut by 2 bases, the J end by 5 bases, with 12 bases between. The germline gives CDR1 MNHEY, CDR2 SVGAGI. The CDR3 spells CASSYPDRFTEAFF. The CDR3 DNA follows: TGTGCCAGCAGTTACCCGGACAGATTTACTGAAGCTTTCTTT.

CDR3 coding DNA: TGTGCCAGCAGCTTAAATGTGGCAGAAAAACTGTTTTTT. Its translation: CASSLNVAEKLFF. The chain has TRBV11-2 and TRBJ1-4; D is ambiguous. V dropped 2 bases and J dropped 8 bases, with 9 bases sitting between them. CDR3 length: 13 residues. Germline values: CDR1 SGHAT, CDR2 FQNNGV.

The V and J genes are TRBV5-6 and TRBJ1-2; D possibly corresponds to TRBD1 (6 bases). Germline V lookup: CDR1 SGHDT, CDR2 YYEEEE. This CDR3 region has 18 residues. Between the trimmed V and J ends, which lost 4 bases and 1 base, there was a span of 23 bases. As DNA, the CDR3 is TGTGCCAGCAGCCCAATGGACGTACAGGGATATCATAACTATGGCTACACCTTC. Amino acid sequence: CASSPMDVQGYHNYGYTF.

The sample holds one count of this clone. V gene TRBV6-6 combines with J gene TRBJ2-7; D is unclear. Germline V gene data show CDR1 as MNHNY and CDR2 as SVGAGI (reference sequence). This CDR3 is 11 amino acids long. Trimming removed 5 bases from V and 7 bases from J, with 9 bases in between. The CDR3 spells CASSANREQYF. The CDR3 DNA reads TGTGCCAGCAGTGCCAACCGGGAGCAGTACTTC.

The chain recombines TRBV4-2 with TRBJ2-3, with unresolved D. The CDR3 loop spans 14 amino acids. V was pared by 0 bases and J by 0 bases, with 4 bases between. From germline, CDR1 is LGHNA and CDR2 YNFKEQ. CDR3 nucleotides: TGTGCCAGCAGCCAAGATCGTAGCACAGATACGCAGTATTTT. It yields the protein CASSQDRSTDTQYF.

The chain employs TRBV5-6 and TRBJ1-6; D not resolved. The germline V and J ends were trimmed by 3 bases and 2 bases, with 0 bases remaining between them. This CDR3 has 12 residues. From germline, CDR1 is SGHDT and CDR2 YYEEEE. Here the CDR3 DNA reads TGTGCCAGCAGCTCCTATAATTCACCCCTCCACTTT. Amino acids: CASSSYNSPLHF. Full variable domain (remainder filled in from reference TRBV5-6 and TRBJ1-6): DAGVTQSPTHLIKTRGQQVTLRCSPKSGHDTVSWYQQALGQGPQFIFQYYEEEERQRGNFPDRFSGHQFPNYSSELNVNALLLGDSALYLCASSSYNSPLHFGNGTRLTVT.

This chain connects TRBV6-5 to TRBJ2-2; D remains ambiguous. The germline V gene has CDR1 MNHEY and CDR2 SVGAGI. V was clipped by 7 bases and J by 4 bases, with 13 bases between them. CDR3 length: 14 residues. The CDR3 sequence is CASKRSDRTGELFF. As DNA, the CDR3 is TGTGCCAGCAAACGATCGGACCGCACCGGGGAGCTGTTTTTT.

This rearrangement joins TRBV3-1 (or the pseudogene TRBV3-2) to TRBJ1-6; D gene uncertain. The germline CDR1 and CDR2 sequences are LGHDT and YNNKEL (reference sequence). Trimming left V 1 base short and J 9 bases short, with 13 bases between. This CDR3 has 15 amino acids. CDR3 bases: TGTGCCAGCAGCCAAGCGACGGGAGGTGGTTCACCCCTCCACTTT. Residues: CASSQATGGGSPLHF.

The genes are TRBV6-5 and TRBJ2-7, with 8 bases that match TRBD1. Germline V CDR1 and CDR2: MNHEY, SVGAGI. With V trimmed by 4 bases and J by 5 bases, 4 bases remained unmatched. This CDR3 is 13 amino acids long. The CDR3 reads CASSFSTGDEQYF. CDR3 nucleotides: TGTGCCAGCAGTTTCTCGACAGGGGACGAGCAGTACTTC.

This rearrangement joins TRBV3-1 (or the pseudogene TRBV3-2) to TRBJ1-3, with D unclear. Germline V CDR1 and CDR2: LGHDT, YNNKEL (reference sequence). This CDR3 contains 16 residues. Trimming left V 1 base short and J 0 bases short, with 10 bases between. The CDR3 sequence: CASSQVTKVSGNTIYF. The CDR3 nucleotides read TGTGCCAGCAGCCAAGTGACAAAGGTCTCTGGAAACACCATATATTTT.

V usage is TRBV14 and J usage is TRBJ2-5; D call uncertain. Germline values: CDR1 SGHDN, CDR2 FVKESK. The CDR3 is 13 residues long. The germline V and J ends were trimmed by 5 bases and 1 base, with 8 bases remaining between them. CDR3 in DNA: TGTGCCAGCAGCTTAGGATCCCAAGAGACCCAGTACTTC. Translating gives CASSLGSQETQYF.

This clone appeared a single time. J is TRBJ1-1 and V is TRBV6-5; tentatively, D is TRBD1 (5 bases). Trimming pared 4 bases from V and 0 bases from J, leaving 12 bases between. Germline CDR1 reads MNHEY; CDR2 reads SVGAGI. CDR3 size: 15 residues. Written as DNA, the CDR3 is TGTGCCAGCAGTTCCTCAGGGCCTATGAACACTGAAGCTTTCTTT. As protein: CASSSSGPMNTEAFF.

This clone came up a few times. The chain recombines TRBV10-3 with TRBJ1-3, with D uncertain. The CDR3 extends over 12 amino acids. Germline values: CDR1 ENHRY, CDR2 SYGVKD. Trimming removed 11 bases at V and 1 base at J, with 9 bases between. DNA of the CDR3: TGTGCCGGACTGGGGTCTGGAAACACCATATATTTT. This codes for CAGLGSGNTIYF.

The chain couples TRBV27 to TRBJ2-1, with 12 bases aligning to TRBD2. This CDR3 comprises 16 residues. With 8 bases clipped from V and 4 bases from J, the junction kept 9 bases outside the gene matches. Germline-derived CDR1 and CDR2 are MNHEY and SMNVEV (reference sequence). CDR3 nucleotides: TGTGCCAGCCGCAAGGGGACTAGCGGGTTTTACAATGAGCAGTTCTTC. Amino acids: CASRKGTSGFYNEQFF.